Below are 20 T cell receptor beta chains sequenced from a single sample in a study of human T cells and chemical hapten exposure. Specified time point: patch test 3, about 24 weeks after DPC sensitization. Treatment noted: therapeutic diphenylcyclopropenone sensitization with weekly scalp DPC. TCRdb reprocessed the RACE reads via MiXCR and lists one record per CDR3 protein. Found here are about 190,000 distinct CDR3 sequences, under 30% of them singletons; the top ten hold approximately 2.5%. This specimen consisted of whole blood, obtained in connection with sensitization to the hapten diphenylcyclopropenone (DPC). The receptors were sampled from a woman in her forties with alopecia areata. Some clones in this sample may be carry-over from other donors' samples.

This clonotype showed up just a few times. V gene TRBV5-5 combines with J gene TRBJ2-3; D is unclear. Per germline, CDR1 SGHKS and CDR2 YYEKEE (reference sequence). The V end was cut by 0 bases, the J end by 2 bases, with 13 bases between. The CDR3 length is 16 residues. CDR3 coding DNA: TGTGCCAGCAGCTTGGGGCAGGTCATACCCACAGATACGCAGTATTTT. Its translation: CASSLGQVIPTDTQYF.

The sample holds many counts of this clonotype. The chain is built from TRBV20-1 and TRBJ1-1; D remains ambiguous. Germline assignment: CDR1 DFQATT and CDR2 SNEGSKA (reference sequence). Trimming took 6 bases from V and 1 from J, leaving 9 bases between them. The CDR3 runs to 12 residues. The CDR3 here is CSATRRNTEAFF. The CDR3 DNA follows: TGCAGTGCAACCAGAAGGAACACTGAAGCTTTCTTT.

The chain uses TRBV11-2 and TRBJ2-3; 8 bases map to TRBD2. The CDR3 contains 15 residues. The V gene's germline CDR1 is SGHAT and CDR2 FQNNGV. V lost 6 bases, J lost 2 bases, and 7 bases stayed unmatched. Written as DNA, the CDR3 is TGTGCCAGCAGTCTAAGCGGGAGCTTCACAGATACGCAGTATTTT. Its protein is CASSLSGSFTDTQYF.

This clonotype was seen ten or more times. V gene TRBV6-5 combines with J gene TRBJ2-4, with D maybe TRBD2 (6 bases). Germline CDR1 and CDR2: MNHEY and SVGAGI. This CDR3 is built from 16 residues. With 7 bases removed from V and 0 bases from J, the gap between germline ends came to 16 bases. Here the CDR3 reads CASKTRGSLAKNIQYF. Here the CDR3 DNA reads TGTGCCAGCAAGACTAGAGGAAGCCTAGCCAAAAACATTCAGTACTTC.

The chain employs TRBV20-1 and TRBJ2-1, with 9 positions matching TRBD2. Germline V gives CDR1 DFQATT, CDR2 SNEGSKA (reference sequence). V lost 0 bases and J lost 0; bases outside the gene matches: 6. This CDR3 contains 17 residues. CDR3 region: CSARDTSGLSSYNEQFF. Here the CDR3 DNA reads TGCAGTGCTAGAGACACTAGCGGGCTGAGCTCCTACAATGAGCAGTTCTTC.

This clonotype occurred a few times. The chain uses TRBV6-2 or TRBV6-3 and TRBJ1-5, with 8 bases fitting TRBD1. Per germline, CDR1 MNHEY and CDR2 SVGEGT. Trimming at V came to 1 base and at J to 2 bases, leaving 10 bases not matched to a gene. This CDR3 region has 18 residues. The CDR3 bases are TGTGCCAGCAGTTACTGGGGACAGGCGCCGTGGGGCAATCAGCCCCAGCATTTT. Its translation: CASSYWGQAPWGNQPQHF.

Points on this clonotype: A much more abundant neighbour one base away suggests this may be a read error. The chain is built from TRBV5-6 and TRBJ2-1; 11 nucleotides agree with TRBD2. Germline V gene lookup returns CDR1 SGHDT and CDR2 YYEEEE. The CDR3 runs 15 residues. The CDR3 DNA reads TGTGCCAGCAGCTCACTAGCGGGAGACTGGAATGGGCAGTTCTTC. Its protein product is CASSSLAGDWNGQFF.

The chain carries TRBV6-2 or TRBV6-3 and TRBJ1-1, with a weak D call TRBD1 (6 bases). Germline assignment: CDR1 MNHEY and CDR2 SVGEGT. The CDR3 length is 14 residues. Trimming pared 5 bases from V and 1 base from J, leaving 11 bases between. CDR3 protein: CASSTTGQNTEAFF. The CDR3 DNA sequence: TGTGCCAGCAGTACTACAGGGCAGAACACTGAAGCTTTCTTT.

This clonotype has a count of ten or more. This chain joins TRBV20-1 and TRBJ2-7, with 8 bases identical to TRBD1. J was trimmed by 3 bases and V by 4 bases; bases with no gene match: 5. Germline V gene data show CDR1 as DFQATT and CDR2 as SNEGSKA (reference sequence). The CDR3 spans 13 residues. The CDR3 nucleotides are TGCAGTGCTATGCAGGACAGGGACTACGAGCAGTACTTC. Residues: CSAMQDRDYEQYF.

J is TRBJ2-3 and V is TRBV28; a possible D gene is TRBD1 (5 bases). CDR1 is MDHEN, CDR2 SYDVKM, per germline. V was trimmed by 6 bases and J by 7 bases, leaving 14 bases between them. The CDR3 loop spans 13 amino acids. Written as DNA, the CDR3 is TGTGCCAGCAGCTGGGGCAGGATAAATACGCAGTATTTT. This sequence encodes CASSWGRINTQYF. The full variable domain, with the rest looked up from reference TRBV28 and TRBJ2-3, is DVKVTQSSRYLVKRTGEKVFLECVQDMDHENMFWYRQDPGLGLRLIYFSYDVKMKEKGDIPEGYSVSREKKERFSLILESASTNQTSMYLCASSWGRINTQYFGPGTRLTVL.

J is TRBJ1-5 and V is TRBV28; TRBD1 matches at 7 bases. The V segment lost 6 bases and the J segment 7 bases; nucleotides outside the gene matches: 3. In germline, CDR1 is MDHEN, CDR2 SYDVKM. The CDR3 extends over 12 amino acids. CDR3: CASRHRGQPQHF. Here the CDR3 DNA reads TGTGCCAGCAGGCACAGGGGACAGCCCCAGCATTTT.

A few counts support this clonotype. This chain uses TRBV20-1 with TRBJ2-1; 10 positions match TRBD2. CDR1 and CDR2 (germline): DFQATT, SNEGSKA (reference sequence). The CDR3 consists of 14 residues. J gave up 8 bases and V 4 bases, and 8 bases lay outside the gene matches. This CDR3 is CSATGLAKDYEQFF. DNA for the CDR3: TGCAGTGCTACGGGACTAGCGAAGGACTATGAGCAGTTCTTC.

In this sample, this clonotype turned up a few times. Here the CDR3 reads CASSLGTRETQYF. Here the CDR3 DNA reads TGTGCCAGCAGCTTAGGGACTAGAGAGACCCAGTACTTC. This rearrangement joins TRBV7-2 to TRBJ2-5, with 7 bases matching TRBD2. Losses at the gene ends were 1 base for V and 4 bases for J; bases not matched to a gene: 0. CDR3 length: 13 residues. CDR1 is SGHTA and CDR2 is FQGNSA in the germline V gene.

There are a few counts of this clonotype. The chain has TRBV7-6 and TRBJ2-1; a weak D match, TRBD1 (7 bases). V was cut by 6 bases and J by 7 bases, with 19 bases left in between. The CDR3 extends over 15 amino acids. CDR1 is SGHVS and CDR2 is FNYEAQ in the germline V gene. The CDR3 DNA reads TGTGCCAGCAGTTGGCGGAGGGGGCAAATGAATGAGCAGTTCTTC. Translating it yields CASSWRRGQMNEQFF.

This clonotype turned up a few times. The CDR3 region has the DNA TGTGCCAGCAGCGTAGTTATGGCAGGGACGGGCACAGATACGCAGTATTTT. Translating gives CASSVVMAGTGTDTQYF. The chain joins TRBV9 to TRBJ2-3; D tentatively reads TRBD1 or TRBD2 (5 bases each). The germline V gene has CDR1 SGDLS and CDR2 YYNGEE. V lost 0 bases and J 1 base, leaving 15 bases between the germline ends. This CDR3 region has 17 residues.

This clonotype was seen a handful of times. The DNA for the CDR3 is TGCAGCGTTGAAGATCCGGACAGGACTAACTATGGCTACACCTTC. It translates to CSVEDPDRTNYGYTF. This chain links TRBV29-1 with TRBJ1-2; 7 bases are shared with TRBD1. The CDR3 runs to 15 residues. Trimming at V came to 0 bases and at J to 0 bases, leaving 4 bases not matched to a gene. Germline-derived CDR1 and CDR2 are SQVTM and ANQGSEA.

The CDR3 coding sequence is TGTGCCATCAGTCTTCGTTCCTACGAGCAGTACTTC. Residues: CAISLRSYEQYF. The rearrangement joins TRBV10-3 to TRBJ2-7; unclear D gene. CDR1 is ENHRY and CDR2 is SYGVKD in the germline V gene. The CDR3 has 12 residues. With 5 bases removed from V and 1 base from J, the gap between germline ends came to 6 bases.

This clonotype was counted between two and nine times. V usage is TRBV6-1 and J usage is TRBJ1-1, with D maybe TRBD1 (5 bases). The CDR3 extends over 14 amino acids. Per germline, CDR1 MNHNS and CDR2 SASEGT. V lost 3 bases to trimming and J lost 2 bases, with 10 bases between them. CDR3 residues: CASSDWQGNTEAFF. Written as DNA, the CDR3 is TGTGCCAGCAGTGATTGGCAGGGAAACACTGAAGCTTTCTTT.

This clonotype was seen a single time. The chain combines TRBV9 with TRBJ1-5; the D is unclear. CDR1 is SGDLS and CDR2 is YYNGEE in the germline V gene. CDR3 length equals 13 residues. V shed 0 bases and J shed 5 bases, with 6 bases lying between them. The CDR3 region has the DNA TGTGCCAGCAGCGTAGCTTCGGATCAGCCCCAGCATTTT. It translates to CASSVASDQPQHF.

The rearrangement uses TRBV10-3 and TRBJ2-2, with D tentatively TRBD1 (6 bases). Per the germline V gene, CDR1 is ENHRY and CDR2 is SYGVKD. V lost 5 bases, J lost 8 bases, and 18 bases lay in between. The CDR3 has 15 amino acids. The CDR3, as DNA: TGTGCCATCAGTAGAACTTCAGGGGTAGCGGGGGAGCTGTTTTTT. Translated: CAISRTSGVAGELFF.